This T cell receptor beta chain was profiled in a study of shared clonotypes between healthy human individuals. The CDR3 contains 16 residues. The V gene's germline CDR1 is MDHEN and CDR2 SYDVKM. V was trimmed by 6 bases and J by 5 bases, leaving 20 bases between them. TCRdb's table, derived via immunoSEQ multiplex PCR, lists solely in-frame clones and lacks some. The repertoire holds fewer than 650,000 clones, about 82% seen once, with under 15% in the top ten. Source material: PBMCs. This chain uses TRBV28 with TRBJ2-1, with D perhaps matching TRBD2 (5 bases). The receptor comes from a middle-aged woman in good health. Some clones in this sample may be carry-over from other donors' samples. CDR3 sequence: CASSPRGADRDNEQFF. CDR3 in DNA: TGTGCCAGCAGCCCCCGAGGAGCGGACCGCGACAATGAGCAGTTCTTC.